A selection of T cell receptor beta chains follows, all from one sample in a study of control samples from healthy donors and cancer patients. Sequencing was performed with immunoSEQ multiplex PCR; in TCRdb, only in-frame clones are kept and a portion is missing. The sample carries approximately 86,000 clones, roughly 84% recorded once. The sequenced sample was blood. All receptors come from a woman in her thirties or forties in good health. CDR3s include the opening cysteine and the closing phenylalanine or tryptophan. A D gene is named only where the DNA matches it firmly. Clone size is stated in some rows and not others, as once, few, many or a class when expanded.

clone_size j_call d_call v_call cdr3_aa cdr3_nt
NA TRBJ1-1 NA TRBV19 CASTYQARGLGTEAFF TGTGCCAGTACTTACCAGGCCCGGGGGCTCGGCACTGAAGCTTTCTTT
NA TRBJ1-1 NA TRBV29-1 CSVFAVGTEAFF TGCAGCGTGTTTGCTGTAGGGACTGAAGCTTTCTTT
few TRBJ2-2 NA TRBV19 CASSIGGVAGELFF TGTGCCAGTAGTATAGGGGGGGTTGCCGGGGAGCTGTTTTTT
once TRBJ2-2 NA TRBV29-1 CSAQRGLTGELFF TGCAGCGCCCAACGGGGCCTCACCGGGGAGCTGTTTTTT
NA TRBJ1-2 TRBD1 TRBV10-3 CAIWTGGYYGYTF TGTGCCATATGGACAGGGGGCTACTATGGCTACACCTTC
NA TRBJ1-3 TRBD1 TRBV6-5 CASSRQGKSGNTIYF TGTGCCAGCAGTCGACAGGGAAAGTCGGGAAACACCATATATTTT
NA TRBJ2-7 TRBD1 TRBV6-5 CASRQTGGGYEQYF TGTGCCAGTAGACAAACAGGGGGCGGTTACGAGCAGTACTTC
NA TRBJ2-2 TRBD1 TRBV18 CASSPYKEQSRDRDTGELFF TGTGCCAGCTCACCCTACAAAGAACAAAGCCGGGACAGGGACACCGGGGAGCTGTTTTTT
NA TRBJ1-2 TRBD1 TRBV5-1 CASSHRDRSYGYTF TGCGCCAGCAGCCACAGGGACAGATCCTATGGCTACACCTTC
once TRBJ1-5 NA TRBV6-1 CASSDVQGRNQPQHF TGTGCCAGCAGTGACGTTCAGGGTAGGAATCAGCCCCAGCATTTT
NA TRBJ1-2 NA TRBV6-5 CASSYLGGNYGYTF TGTGCCAGCAGTTATCTGGGGGGCAACTATGGCTACACCTTC
few TRBJ2-1 NA TRBV9 CASSTGNNEQFF TGTGCCAGCAGTACAGGGAACAATGAGCAGTTCTTC
NA TRBJ2-3 TRBD1 TRBV6-4 CASSDTGTGGSDTQYF TGTGCCAGCAGTGACACGGGGACAGGGGGCTCAGATACGCAGTATTTT
NA TRBJ2-3 NA TRBV18 CASSPGATDTQYF TGTGCCAGCTCACCGGGCGCCACAGATACGCAGTATTTT
NA TRBJ1-2 NA TRBV12-3/TRBV12-4 CASSGLGGGYTF TGTGCCAGCAGCGGGCTGGGAGGAGGCTACACCTTC
NA TRBJ2-1 NA TRBV2 CASSPFANEQFF TGTGCCAGCAGCCCGTTTGCCAATGAGCAGTTCTTC
NA TRBJ2-7 NA TRBV5-8 CASSLAPTGRYEQYF TGTGCCAGCAGCTTGGCCCCGACAGGACGTTACGAGCAGTACTTC
NA TRBJ2-3 NA TRBV2 CASSEEEADTQYF TGTGCCAGCAGTGAAGAGGAAGCAGATACGCAGTATTTT
NA TRBJ1-1 NA TRBV7-8 CASSLRARADEAFF TGTGCCAGCAGCTTACGGGCACGGGCGGACGAAGCTTTCTTT
NA TRBJ1-1 NA TRBV29-1 CSPRFWTRAYTEAFF TGCAGCCCCCGCTTCTGGACCAGGGCGTACACTGAAGCTTTCTTT
NA TRBJ1-2 TRBD1 TRBV30 CAWSASDRGLEGYTF TGTGCCTGGAGTGCGTCGGACAGGGGATTAGAGGGCTACACCTTC
once TRBJ1-4 NA TRBV2 CASRGVGGRFEKLFF TGTGCCAGCAGGGGGGTCGGGGGGCGGTTTGAAAAACTGTTTTTT
NA TRBJ2-7 NA TRBV4-2 CASSEAEGEGSYEQYF TGTGCCAGCAGCGAAGCTGAGGGGGAAGGCTCCTACGAGCAGTACTTC
NA TRBJ1-2 NA TRBV6-5 CASSYLRGGPGAGYTF TGTGCCAGCAGTTACTTAAGGGGTGGGCCAGGGGCGGGCTACACCTTC
NA TRBJ1-6 TRBD1 TRBV5-4 CASSQETGGSSPLHF TGTGCCAGCAGCCAAGAGACAGGGGGCAGTTCACCCCTCCACTTT
NA TRBJ2-3 NA TRBV3-1/TRBV3-2 CASSPEYTDTQYF TGTGCCAGCAGCCCTGAATACACAGATACGCAGTATTTT
NA TRBJ1-3 NA TRBV6-1 CASSDSEGFRYSGNTIYF TGTGCCAGCAGTGATTCGGAAGGGTTCCGCTACTCTGGAAACACCATATATTTT
few TRBJ1-2 NA TRBV5-1 CASSLGGTGNYGYTF TGCGCCAGCAGCTTGGGGGGCACAGGGAACTATGGCTACACCTTC